The clone carrying this TCR beta chain was detected ten times or more. Its antigen is as yet unknown. The study excluded patients with other autoimmune diseases, uncontrolled infections, pregnancy or lactation. V lost 3 bases and J lost 4, with 12 bases in between. The CDR3 length is 14 residues. The germline V gene has CDR1 DFQATT and CDR2 SNEGSKA (reference sequence). This record belongs to a study of Graves' ophthalmopathy and Graves' hyperthyroidism. Study summary: The blood sample was drawn at first diagnosis and before any treatment. Study-level points and caveats: Most expanded clonotypes from thyroid (those above 0.001 frequency) were also found in blood.

Amplified TCR beta CDR3 regions were obtained using RNA transcripts as template. An initial RT-PCR round employing HTBI primers preceded a second-round multiplex PCR. Each CDR3 protein is one row after TCRdb ran MiXCR on the multiplex PCR reads. The sample has hundreds of thousands of distinct CDR3 sequences, over 40% seen once. The V gene is TRBV20-1, the J gene TRBJ2-2; tentatively, D is TRBD2 (5 bases). This TCR derives from an adult man with Graves' ophthalmopathy. The sequenced material came from peripheral blood. CDR3 nucleotides: TGCAGTGCTAGGCGTCTCGAGGGCACCGGGGAGCTGTTTTTT. This sequence encodes CSARRLEGTGELFF.